This passage covers 19 T cell receptor beta chains from one sample sequenced in a study of cytotoxic CD8 clonotypes in ibrutinib-treated CLL. Profiled with immunoSEQ multiplex PCR; TCRdb holds only in-frame clones, not every one. The sample carries some 310,000 clones, around four fifths recorded once. This sample comprised PBMCs, obtained before ibrutinib treatment. These TCRs come from a human donor with chronic lymphocytic leukemia.

The CDR3 DNA is TGTGCCAGCAGCGGCCGGGACTTTAACGCCGGGGAGCTGTTTTTT. It is translated as CASSGRDFNAGELFF. The chain combines TRBV9 with TRBJ2-2; tentatively, D is TRBD2 (6 bases). Between the trimmed V and J ends, which lost 3 bases and 6 bases, there was a span of 15 bases. This CDR3 spans 15 amino acids. In germline, CDR1 is SGDLS, CDR2 YYNGEE.

In this sample, this clone turned up once. The chain joins TRBV5-6 to TRBJ2-3; D uncertain. V was cut by 1 base and J by 1 base, with 13 bases left in between. Germline V gene data show CDR1 as SGHDT and CDR2 as YYEEEE. The CDR3 sequence is 16 residues long. CDR3 in amino acids: CASSLLGRWGTDTQYF. The CDR3, as DNA: TGTGCCAGCAGCTTGTTGGGTCGGTGGGGCACAGATACGCAGTATTTT.

V is TRBV29-1 and J is TRBJ1-4, with D uncertain. This CDR3 comprises 13 residues. From germline, CDR1 is SQVTM and CDR2 ANQGSEA. Trimming stripped 5 bases from V and 7 bases from J, with 14 bases between. Here the CDR3 DNA reads TGCAGCGTTCGGTGGAGAGAAGGTGAAAAACTGTTTTTT. Translated: CSVRWREGEKLFF.

This clone was seen just once. Other DNA sequences in the same sample also yield this CDR3. CDR3 DNA sequence: TGCGCCAGCAGCCAAGCCGCCGTTGGAGGGCTTATCTATGGCTACACCTTC. This codes for CASSQAAVGGLIYGYTF. This sequence joins TRBV4-1 and TRBJ1-2; D call uncertain. The CDR3 loop spans 17 amino acids. Germline assignment: CDR1 MGHRA and CDR2 YSYEKL. V was trimmed by 1 base and J by 4 bases, leaving 19 bases between them.

The chain couples TRBV6-6 to TRBJ2-2; D perhaps matches TRBD1 (7 bases). The CDR3 runs 14 residues. CDR1 is MNHNY and CDR2 is SVGAGI in the germline V gene (reference sequence). Trimming removed 8 bases at V and 3 bases at J, with 13 bases between. CDR3 loop: CASGGGVYTGELFF. The CDR3 DNA follows: TGTGCCAGCGGAGGGGGCGTTTACACCGGGGAGCTGTTTTTT.

Worth noting for this clone: A clone one base away is much larger, so this may be a read error. Written as DNA, the CDR3 is TGTGCCAGCAACTTCTACAATGAGCAGTTCTTC. Amino acids: CASNFYNEQFF. The chain uses TRBV2 and TRBJ2-1; the D is unclear. Germline V gene sequence: CDR1 SNHLY, CDR2 FYNNEI. V shed 7 bases and J shed 3 bases, with 4 bases lying between them. This CDR3 has 11 amino acids.

The count of this clone is one. The chain employs TRBV6-6 and TRBJ2-7; D gene unclear. Germline values: CDR1 MNHNY, CDR2 SVGAGI (reference sequence). The CDR3 has 14 amino acids. Trimming took off 0 bases at V and 5 bases at J, with 11 bases between the two ends. The CDR3 loop reads CASSYSNSFDEQYF. DNA of the CDR3: TGTGCCAGCAGTTACTCGAATAGCTTTGACGAGCAGTACTTC.

As DNA, the CDR3 is TGTGCCAGCAGCCAGAGACTAGCGGGAGCTGGAGATACGCAGTATTTT. It translates to CASSQRLAGAGDTQYF. The chain recombines TRBV14 with TRBJ2-3, with 12 bases aligning to TRBD2. J was trimmed by 5 bases and V by 3 bases; bases with no gene match: 6. Germline lookup yields CDR1 SGHDN and CDR2 FVKESK. The CDR3 has 16 amino acids.

The chain is built from TRBV7-6 and TRBJ2-2; D possibly corresponds to TRBD2 (5 bases). Germline V lookup: CDR1 SGHVS, CDR2 FNYEAQ. The CDR3 has 14 residues. Trimming removed 1 base from V and 6 bases from J, with 9 bases in between. In nucleotides, the CDR3 is TGTGCCAGCAGCTTAGGACACGGGGCCGGGGAGCTGTTTTTT. Translating it yields CASSLGHGAGELFF. The complete variable domain, with remaining parts taken from reference TRBV7-6 and TRBJ2-2, reads GAGVSQSPRYKVTKRGQDVALRCDPISGHVSLYWYRQALGQGPEFLTYFNYEAQQDKSGLPNDRFSAERPEGSISTLTIQRTEQRDSAMYRCASSLGHGAGELFFGEGSRLTVL.

This clone was seen just once. This chain uses TRBV27 with TRBJ2-7; the match to TRBD1 covers 10 bases. Germline V lookup: CDR1 MNHEY, CDR2 SMNVEV (reference sequence). With V trimmed by 10 bases and J by 3 bases, 9 bases remained unmatched. The CDR3 runs to 14 residues. CDR3 bases: TGTGCCACCAGAGAGGACAGGGGGGACTACGAGCAGTACTTC. As protein: CATREDRGDYEQYF.

The chain is built from TRBV30 and TRBJ2-2, with D possibly being TRBD2 (5 bases). CDR1 is GTSNPN and CDR2 is SVGIG in the germline V gene (reference sequence). This CDR3 has 14 residues. Trimming took 2 bases from V and 7 from J, leaving 14 bases between them. CDR3 sequence: CAWSLYSGIGELFF. CDR3 sequence (DNA): TGTGCCTGGAGTTTGTACTCGGGGATCGGGGAGCTGTTTTTT.

CDR3 region: CSVGASGGYEQYF. As DNA, the CDR3 is TGCAGCGTGGGGGCTAGCGGAGGGTACGAGCAGTACTTC. V is TRBV29-1 and J is TRBJ2-7, with D perhaps TRBD2 (7 bases). V gave up 6 bases and J gave up 4 bases, with 16 bases separating them. The length of the CDR3 is 13 residues. Per germline, CDR1 SQVTM and CDR2 ANQGSEA.

This chain links TRBV11-3 with TRBJ2-2; 13 positions match TRBD2. V was clipped by 6 bases and J by 9 bases; unmatched bases: 7. Germline V gene lookup returns CDR1 SGHNT and CDR2 YENEEA. This CDR3 region has 15 residues. The DNA for the CDR3 is TGTGCCAGCAGTCCCGGGACTAGCGGGGCCCGGGAGCTGTTTTTT. Translated: CASSPGTSGARELFF.

This chain connects TRBV9 to TRBJ2-7, with TRBD2 matching over 14 bases. The CDR3 extends over 15 amino acids. Germline V gives CDR1 SGDLS, CDR2 YYNGEE. Losses at the gene ends were 3 bases for V and 6 bases for J; bases not matched to a gene: 5. The CDR3 DNA reads TGTGCCAGCAGCGCGGGACTAGCGGGAGTAAGCGAGCAGTACTTC. This sequence encodes CASSAGLAGVSEQYF.

This sequence joins TRBV6-1 and TRBJ1-1; 8 bases match TRBD1. Germline CDR1 and CDR2: MNHNS and SASEGT. This CDR3 is built from 14 residues. Germline trimming cut 6 bases from V and 4 bases from J; bases unmatched to any gene: 7. The chain's CDR3 is CASSGTGLITEAFF. The CDR3 DNA is TGTGCCAGCAGCGGGACAGGTTTGATCACTGAAGCTTTCTTT.

This clone appeared a few times. V gene TRBV7-9 combines with J gene TRBJ1-3; unclear D gene. Germline V gene sequence: CDR1 SEHNR, CDR2 FQNEAQ (reference sequence). The CDR3 runs to 14 residues. V was pared by 5 bases and J by 2 bases, with 10 bases between. CDR3: CASSQPVTGNTIYF. The CDR3 region has the DNA TGTGCCAGCAGCCAACCGGTCACTGGAAACACCATATATTTT.

There are a few counts of this clone. The chain couples TRBV25-1 to TRBJ2-2; TRBD2 matches 8 bases. CDR1 is MGHDK, CDR2 SYGVNS, per germline. The CDR3 totals 16 residues. V lost 1 base, J lost 7 bases, and 8 bases stayed unmatched. The CDR3 protein is CASSESGAGVIGELFF. The CDR3 coding sequence is TGTGCCAGCAGTGAATCGGGAGCGGGAGTAATCGGGGAGCTGTTTTTT. The entire variable domain, with the rest obtained from reference TRBV25-1 and TRBJ2-2, is as follows: EADIYQTPRYLVIGTGKKITLECSQTMGHDKMYWYQQDPGMELHLIHYSYGVNSTEKGDLSSESTVSRIRTEHFPLTLESARPSHTSQYLCASSESGAGVIGELFFGEGSRLTVL.

The gene calls are TRBV19 and TRBJ2-2, with D uncertain. This CDR3 spans 13 amino acids. Per germline, CDR1 LNHDA and CDR2 SQIVND (reference sequence). Trimming took off 1 base at V and 1 base at J, with 1 base between the two ends. CDR3 coding DNA: TGTGCCAGTAGTATAGTGAACACCGGGGAGCTGTTTTTT. Its translation is CASSIVNTGELFF.

The chain uses TRBV11-2 and TRBJ1-1; D gene ambiguous. The CDR3 is 12 residues long. Trimming pared 3 bases from V and 7 bases from J, leaving 9 bases between. Germline CDR1 SGHAT, CDR2 FQNNGV. The CDR3 is CASSFWRDEAFF. For the CDR3, the DNA is TGTGCCAGCAGCTTCTGGAGGGATGAAGCTTTCTTT.